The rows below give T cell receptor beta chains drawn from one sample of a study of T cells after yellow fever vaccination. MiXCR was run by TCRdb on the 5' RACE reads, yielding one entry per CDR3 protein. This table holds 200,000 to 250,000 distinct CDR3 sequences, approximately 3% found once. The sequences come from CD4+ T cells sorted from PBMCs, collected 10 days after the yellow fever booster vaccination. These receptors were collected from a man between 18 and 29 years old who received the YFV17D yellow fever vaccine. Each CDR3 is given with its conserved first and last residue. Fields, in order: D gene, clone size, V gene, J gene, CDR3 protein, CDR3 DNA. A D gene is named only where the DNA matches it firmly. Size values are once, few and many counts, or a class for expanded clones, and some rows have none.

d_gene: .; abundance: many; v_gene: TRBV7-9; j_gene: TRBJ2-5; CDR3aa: CASSRGGVVGETQYF; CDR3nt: TGTGCCAGCAGCAGAGGGGGGGTAGTCGGAGAGACCCAGTACTTC
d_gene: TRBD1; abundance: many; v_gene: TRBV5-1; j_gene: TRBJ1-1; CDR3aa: CASSLGTGLAFF; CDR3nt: TGCGCCAGCAGCTTGGGGACAGGGTTGGCTTTCTTT
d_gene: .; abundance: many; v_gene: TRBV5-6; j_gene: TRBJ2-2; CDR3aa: CASRRISTGELFF; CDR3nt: TGTGCCAGCAGGCGTATATCGACCGGGGAGCTGTTTTTT
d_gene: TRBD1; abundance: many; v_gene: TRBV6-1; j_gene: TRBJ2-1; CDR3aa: CASSESWGQGQFF; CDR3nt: TGTGCCAGCAGTGAAAGTTGGGGACAGGGGCAGTTCTTC
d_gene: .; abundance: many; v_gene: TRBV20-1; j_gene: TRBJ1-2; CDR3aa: CSASKGDGYTF; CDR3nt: TGCAGTGCTAGTAAAGGGGATGGCTACACCTTC
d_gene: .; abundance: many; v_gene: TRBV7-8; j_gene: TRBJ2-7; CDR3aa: CASSPMRGNYEQYF; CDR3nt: TGTGCCAGCAGCCCCATGCGCGGGAACTACGAGCAGTACTTC
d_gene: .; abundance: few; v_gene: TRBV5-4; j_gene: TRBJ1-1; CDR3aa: CASSSRGSAFF; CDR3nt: TGTGCCAGCAGCTCCCGGGGGTCAGCTTTCTTT
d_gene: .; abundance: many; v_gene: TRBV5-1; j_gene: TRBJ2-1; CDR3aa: CASSLEPHNEQFF; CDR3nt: TGCGCCAGCAGCTTGGAGCCCCACAATGAGCAGTTCTTC
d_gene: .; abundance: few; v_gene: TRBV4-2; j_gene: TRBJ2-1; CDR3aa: CASSNLGLYNEQFF; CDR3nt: TGTGCCAGCAGCAACCTAGGACTTTACAATGAGCAGTTCTTC
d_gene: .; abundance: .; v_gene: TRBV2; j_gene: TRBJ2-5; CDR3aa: CASSPAQETQYF; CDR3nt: TGTGCCAGCAGCCCAGCCCAAGAGACCCAGTACTTC
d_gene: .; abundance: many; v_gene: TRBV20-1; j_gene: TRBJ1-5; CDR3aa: CSARQGNQPQHF; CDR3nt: TGCAGTGCTCGACAGGGCAATCAGCCCCAGCATTTT
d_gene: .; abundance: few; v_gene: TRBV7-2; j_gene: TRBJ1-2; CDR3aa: CASSLARLQYYGYTF; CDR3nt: TGTGCCAGCAGCTTAGCGCGTCTCCAATACTATGGCTACACCTTC
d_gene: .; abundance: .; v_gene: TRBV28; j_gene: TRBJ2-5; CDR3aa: CASSSTSQTQYF; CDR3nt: TGTGCCAGCAGTTCGACTAGTCAGACCCAGTACTTC
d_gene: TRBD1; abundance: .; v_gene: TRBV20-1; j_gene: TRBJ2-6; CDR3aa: CSAGTASSGANVLTF; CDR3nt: TGCAGTGCTGGGACAGCTTCCTCTGGGGCCAACGTCCTGACTTTC
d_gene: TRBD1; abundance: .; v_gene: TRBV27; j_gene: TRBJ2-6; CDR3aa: CASSFGTGAISGANVLTF; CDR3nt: TGTGCCAGCAGTTTCGGGACAGGGGCCATCTCTGGGGCCAACGTCCTGACTTTC
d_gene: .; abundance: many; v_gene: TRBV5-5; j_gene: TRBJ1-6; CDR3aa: CASSLIRLFNSPLHF; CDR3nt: TGTGCCAGCAGCTTGATCCGGCTTTTTAATTCACCCCTCCACTTT
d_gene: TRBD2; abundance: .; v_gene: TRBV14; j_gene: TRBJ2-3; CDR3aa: CASSPPRGRQYF; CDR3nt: TGTGCCAGCAGCCCCCCCCGCGGGAGGCAGTATTTT
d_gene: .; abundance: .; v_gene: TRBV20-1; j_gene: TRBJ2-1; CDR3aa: CSARLNVGGSYNEQFF; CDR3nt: TGCAGTGCTAGATTGAATGTTGGGGGCTCCTACAATGAGCAGTTCTTC
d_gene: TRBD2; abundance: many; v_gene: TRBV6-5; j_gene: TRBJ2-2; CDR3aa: CATLSLAGISGELFF; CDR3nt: TGTGCCACCCTTTCACTAGCGGGAATCTCCGGGGAGCTGTTTTTT
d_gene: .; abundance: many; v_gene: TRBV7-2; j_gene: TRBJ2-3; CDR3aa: CASSLGGATDTQYF; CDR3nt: TGCGCCAGCAGCTTAGGAGGGGCCACAGATACGCAGTATTTT
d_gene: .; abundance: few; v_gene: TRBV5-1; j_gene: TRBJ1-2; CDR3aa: CASSLGPDKIYGYTF; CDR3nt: TGCGCCAGCAGCTTGGGCCCCGACAAGATCTATGGCTACACCTTC
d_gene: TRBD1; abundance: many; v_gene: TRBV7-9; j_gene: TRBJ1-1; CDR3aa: CASSLVGQGGINTEAFF; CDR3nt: TGTGCCAGCAGCTTAGTCGGACAGGGGGGAATAAACACTGAAGCTTTCTTT
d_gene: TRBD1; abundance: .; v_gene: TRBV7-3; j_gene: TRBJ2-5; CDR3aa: CASSPGQGRQETQYF; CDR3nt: TGTGCCAGCAGCCCCGGACAGGGTCGCCAAGAGACCCAGTACTTC
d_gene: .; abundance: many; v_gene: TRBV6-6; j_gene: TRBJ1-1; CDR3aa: CASSYRPGPEAFF; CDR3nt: TGTGCCAGCAGTTACCGACCAGGGCCTGAAGCTTTCTTT
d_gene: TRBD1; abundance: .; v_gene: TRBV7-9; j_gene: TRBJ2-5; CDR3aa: CASSKPTGKTQYF; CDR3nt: TGTGCCAGCAGCAAACCGACAGGGAAGACCCAGTACTTC
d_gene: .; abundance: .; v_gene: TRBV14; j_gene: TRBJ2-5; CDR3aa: CASSQRGAGETQYF; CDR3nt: TGTGCCAGCAGCCAACGGGGGGCCGGAGAGACCCAGTACTTC
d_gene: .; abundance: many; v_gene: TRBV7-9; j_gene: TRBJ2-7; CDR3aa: CASSDDPLLSYEQYF; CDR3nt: TGTGCCAGCAGCGATGATCCTCTTCTTTCCTACGAGCAGTACTTC
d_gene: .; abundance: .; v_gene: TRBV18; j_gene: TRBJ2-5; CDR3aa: CASQISGQETQYF; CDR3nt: TGTGCCAGCCAGATCTCGGGACAAGAGACCCAGTACTTC
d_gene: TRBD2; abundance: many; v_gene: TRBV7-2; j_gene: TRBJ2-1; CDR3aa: CASSLNSGAYNEQFF; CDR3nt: TGTGCCAGCAGCTTAAATAGCGGGGCCTACAATGAGCAGTTCTTC
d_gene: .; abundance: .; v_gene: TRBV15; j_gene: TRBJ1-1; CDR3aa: CATSRPHYWLGGTEAFF; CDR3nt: TGTGCCACCAGCAGGCCCCACTATTGGCTCGGGGGCACTGAAGCTTTCTTT
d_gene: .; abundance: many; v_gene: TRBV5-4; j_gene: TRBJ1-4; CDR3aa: CASSLGTSEKLFF; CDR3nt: TGTGCCAGCAGCTTGGGTACAAGTGAAAAACTGTTTTTT
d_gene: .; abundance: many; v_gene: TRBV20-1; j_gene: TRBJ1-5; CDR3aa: CSARDHTGRAAGSHF; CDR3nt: TGCAGTGCTAGAGATCATACAGGGAGGGCAGCCGGTTCGCATTTT
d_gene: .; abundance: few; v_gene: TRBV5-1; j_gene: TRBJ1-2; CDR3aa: CASSLEGNRGYTF; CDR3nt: TGCGCCAGCAGCTTGGAAGGGAATCGTGGCTACACCTTC
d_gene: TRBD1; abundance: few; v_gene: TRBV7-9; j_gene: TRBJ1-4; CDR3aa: CASSFVGGGEKLFF; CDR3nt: TGTGCCAGCAGCTTTGTAGGGGGCGGTGAAAAACTGTTTTTT
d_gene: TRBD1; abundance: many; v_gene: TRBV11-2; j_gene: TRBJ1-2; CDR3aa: CASSLRQGADGYTF; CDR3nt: TGTGCCAGCAGCCTTAGACAGGGGGCGGATGGCTACACCTTC
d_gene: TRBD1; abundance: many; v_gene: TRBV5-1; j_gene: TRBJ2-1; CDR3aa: CASSLGDRDREAFF; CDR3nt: TGCGCCAGCAGCTTGGGGGATCGGGACAGGGAGGCGTTCTTC
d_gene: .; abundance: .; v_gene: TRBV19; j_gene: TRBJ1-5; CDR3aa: CASSIRTGNQPQHF; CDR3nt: TGTGCCAGTAGTATTAGGACTGGCAATCAGCCCCAGCATTTT
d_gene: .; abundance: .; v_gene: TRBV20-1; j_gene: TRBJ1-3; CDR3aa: CSARQGPAGNTIYF; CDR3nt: TGCAGTGCTAGGCAGGGGCCCGCTGGAAACACCATATATTTT
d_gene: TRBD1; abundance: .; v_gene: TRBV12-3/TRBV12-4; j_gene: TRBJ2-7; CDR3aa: CASSFWDSVHEQYF; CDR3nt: TGTGCCAGCAGTTTTTGGGACAGTGTGCACGAGCAGTACTTC
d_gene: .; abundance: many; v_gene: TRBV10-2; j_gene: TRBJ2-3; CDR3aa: CASSGSGGLTDTQYF; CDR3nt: TGCGCCAGCAGTGGGTCCGGGGGCTTAACAGATACGCAGTATTTT
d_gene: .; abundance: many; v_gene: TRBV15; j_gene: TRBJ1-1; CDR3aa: CATSGRDLSEAFF; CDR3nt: TGTGCCACCAGCGGCAGGGATCTCTCTGAAGCTTTCTTT
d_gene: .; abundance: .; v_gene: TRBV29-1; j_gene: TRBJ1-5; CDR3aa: CSVELARGRHF; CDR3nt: TGCAGCGTTGAGCTGGCCCGGGGCCGGCATTTT
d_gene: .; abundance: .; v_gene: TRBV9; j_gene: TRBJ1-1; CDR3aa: CASSVGLTAMNTEAFF; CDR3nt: TGTGCCAGCAGCGTAGGATTGACAGCAATGAACACTGAAGCTTTCTTT
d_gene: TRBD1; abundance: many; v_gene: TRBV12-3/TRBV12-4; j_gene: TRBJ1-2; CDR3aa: CASRQGQGAYYGYTF; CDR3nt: TGTGCCAGCAGACAAGGACAGGGGGCTTACTATGGCTACACCTTC
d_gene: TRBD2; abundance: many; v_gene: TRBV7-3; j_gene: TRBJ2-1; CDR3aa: CASSAGLARNEQFF; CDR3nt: TGTGCCAGCAGCGCGGGACTAGCTCGCAATGAGCAGTTCTTC
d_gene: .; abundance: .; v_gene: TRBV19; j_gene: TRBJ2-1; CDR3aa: CASSITLMAPYTEQFF; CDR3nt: TGTGCCAGTAGTATCACTCTAATGGCCCCCTACACTGAGCAGTTCTTC
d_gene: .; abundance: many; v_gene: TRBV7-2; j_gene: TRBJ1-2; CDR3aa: CASSLDDVGYTF; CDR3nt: TGTGCCAGCAGCTTAGATGACGTTGGCTACACCTTC
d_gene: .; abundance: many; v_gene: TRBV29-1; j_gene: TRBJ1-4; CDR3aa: CSVEDPWAGPEKLFF; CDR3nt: TGCAGCGTTGAAGATCCGTGGGCAGGGCCCGAAAAACTGTTTTTT
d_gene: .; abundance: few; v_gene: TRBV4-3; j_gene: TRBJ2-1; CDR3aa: CASSQDLYGGRGNEQFF; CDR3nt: TGCGCCAGCAGCCAAGACCTGTACGGGGGGAGGGGGAATGAGCAGTTCTTC
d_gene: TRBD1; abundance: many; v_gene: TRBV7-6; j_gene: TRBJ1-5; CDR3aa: CASSEGQGDQPQHF; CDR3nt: TGTGCCAGCAGCGAAGGACAGGGGGACCAGCCCCAGCATTTT
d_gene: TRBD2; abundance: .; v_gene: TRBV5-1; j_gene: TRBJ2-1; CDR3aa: CASSNPSGGAVSEQFF; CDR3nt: TGCGCCAGCAGCAACCCTAGCGGGGGGGCCGTCAGTGAGCAGTTCTTC
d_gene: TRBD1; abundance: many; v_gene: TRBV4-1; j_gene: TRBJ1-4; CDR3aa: CASSHLLDRAGEKLFF; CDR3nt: TGCGCCAGCAGCCACCTTCTGGACAGGGCCGGTGAAAAACTGTTTTTT
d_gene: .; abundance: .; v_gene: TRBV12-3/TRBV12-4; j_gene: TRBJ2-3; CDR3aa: CASSFGGPADTQYF; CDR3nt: TGTGCCAGCAGTTTTGGGGGCCCAGCGGATACGCAGTATTTT
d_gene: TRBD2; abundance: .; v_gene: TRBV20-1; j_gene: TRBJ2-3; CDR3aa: CSARGALREADTQYF; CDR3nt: TGCAGTGCTAGAGGAGCACTCCGGGAGGCCGATACGCAGTATTTT
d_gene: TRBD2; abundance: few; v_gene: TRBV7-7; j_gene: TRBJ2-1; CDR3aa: CASSSSSGGGNEQFF; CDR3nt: TGTGCCAGCAGCTCCTCTAGCGGGGGGGGGAATGAGCAGTTCTTC
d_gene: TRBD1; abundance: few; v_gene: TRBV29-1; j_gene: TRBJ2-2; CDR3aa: CSVLEGDRRTAGELFF; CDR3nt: TGCAGCGTCCTCGAAGGGGACAGGAGGACCGCTGGGGAGCTGTTTTTT
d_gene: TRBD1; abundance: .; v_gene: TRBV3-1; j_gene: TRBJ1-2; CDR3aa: CASSQGTGVGYTF; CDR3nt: TGTGCCAGCAGCCAAGGGACAGGGGTCGGCTACACCTTC